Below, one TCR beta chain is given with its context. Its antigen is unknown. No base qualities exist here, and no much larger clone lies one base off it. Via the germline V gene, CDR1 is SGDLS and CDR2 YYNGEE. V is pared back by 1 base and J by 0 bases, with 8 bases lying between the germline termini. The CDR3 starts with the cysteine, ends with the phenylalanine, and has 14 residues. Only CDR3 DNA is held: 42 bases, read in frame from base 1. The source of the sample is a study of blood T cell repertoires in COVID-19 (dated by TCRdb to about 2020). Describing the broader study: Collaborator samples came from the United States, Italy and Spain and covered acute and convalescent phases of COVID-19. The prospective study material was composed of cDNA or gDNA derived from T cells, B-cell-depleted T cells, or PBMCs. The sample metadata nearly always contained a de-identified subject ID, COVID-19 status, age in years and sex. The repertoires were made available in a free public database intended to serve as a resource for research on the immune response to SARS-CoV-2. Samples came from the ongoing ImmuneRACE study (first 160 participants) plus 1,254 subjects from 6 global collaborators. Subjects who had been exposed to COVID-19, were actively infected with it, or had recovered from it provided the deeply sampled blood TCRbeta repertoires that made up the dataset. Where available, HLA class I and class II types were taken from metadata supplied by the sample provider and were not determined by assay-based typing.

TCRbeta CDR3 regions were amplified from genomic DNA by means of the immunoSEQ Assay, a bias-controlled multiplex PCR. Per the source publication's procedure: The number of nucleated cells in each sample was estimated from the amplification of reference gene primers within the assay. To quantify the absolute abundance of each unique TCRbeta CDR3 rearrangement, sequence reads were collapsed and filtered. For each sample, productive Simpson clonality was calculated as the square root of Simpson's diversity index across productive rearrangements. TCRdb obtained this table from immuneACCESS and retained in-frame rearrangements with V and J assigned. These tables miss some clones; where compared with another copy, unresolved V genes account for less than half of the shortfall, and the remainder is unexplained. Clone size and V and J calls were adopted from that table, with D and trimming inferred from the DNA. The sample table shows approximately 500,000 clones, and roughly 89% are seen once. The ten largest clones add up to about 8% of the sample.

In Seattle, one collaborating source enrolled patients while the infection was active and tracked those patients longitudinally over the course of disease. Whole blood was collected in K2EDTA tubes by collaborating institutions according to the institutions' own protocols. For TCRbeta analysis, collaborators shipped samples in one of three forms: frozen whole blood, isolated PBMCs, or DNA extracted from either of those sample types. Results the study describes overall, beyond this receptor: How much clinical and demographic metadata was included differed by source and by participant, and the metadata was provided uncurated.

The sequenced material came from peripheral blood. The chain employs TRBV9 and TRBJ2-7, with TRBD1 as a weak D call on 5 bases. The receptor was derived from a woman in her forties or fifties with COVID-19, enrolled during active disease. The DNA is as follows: TGTGCCAGCAGCGTATCAGGGTTCTCCTACGAGCAGTACTTC. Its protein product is CASSVSGFSYEQYF.